Shown below are 21 T cell receptor beta chains from a single sample sequenced in a study of CD8 T cells in Susac syndrome. An amount of RNA that ranged from roughly 0.45 to 1 ug was reverse transcribed with random hexamers. A single record per CDR3 protein comes from TCRdb applying MiXCR to the immunoSEQ multiplex PCR reads. The sample records 150,000 to 200,000 distinct CDR3 sequences, 90% to 95% being singletons. Sequencing was done on a sample of CD4+ T cells from PBMCs. The receptors derive from a human donor with Susac syndrome.

This rearrangement joins TRBV20-1 to TRBJ1-2; 7 nucleotides match TRBD1. Unmatched junction bases numbered 11, after V lost 6 bases and J lost 7 bases. Germline V lookup: CDR1 DFQATT, CDR2 SNEGSKA (reference sequence). This CDR3 has 13 amino acids. The CDR3: CSATSEQGIGYTF. As DNA, the CDR3 is TGCAGTGCCACCTCCGAACAGGGGATTGGCTACACCTTC.

The chain couples TRBV5-1 to TRBJ2-1; 9 bases are shared with TRBD1. With V trimmed by 7 bases and J by 8 bases, 13 bases remained unmatched. CDR1 is SGHRS, CDR2 YFSETQ, per germline. This CDR3 contains 15 residues. CDR3 protein: CASATGTGRFDEQFF. The CDR3 DNA is TGCGCCAGCGCAACGGGGACAGGGAGATTCGATGAGCAGTTCTTC.

V usage is TRBV29-1 and J usage is TRBJ2-3, with TRBD2 matching 8 bases. The CDR3 consists of 13 residues. Germline V gene sequence: CDR1 SQVTM, CDR2 ANQGSEA. Trimming removed 5 bases from V and 9 bases from J; junction bases left unmatched: 10. CDR3 nucleotides: TGCAGCGTTAATTTAGCGGGGCCCGAAACGCAGTATTTT. Translation gives CSVNLAGPETQYF.

This clonotype has a handful of counts. The V gene is TRBV6-5, the J gene TRBJ2-5; the D is unclear. Germline assignment: CDR1 MNHEY and CDR2 SVGAGI. Trimming stripped 4 bases from V and 5 bases from J, with 5 bases between. This CDR3 comprises 11 residues. CDR3 in amino acids: CASSLMETQYF. Here the CDR3 DNA reads TGTGCCAGCAGTTTAATGGAGACCCAGTACTTC.

The chain combines TRBV30 with TRBJ2-5; 7 bases are shared with TRBD2. CDR3 length: 16 residues. With 0 bases clipped from V and 9 bases from J, the junction kept 16 bases outside the gene matches. Germline V gene sequence: CDR1 GTSNPN, CDR2 SVGIG (reference sequence). The CDR3 nucleotides read TGTGCCTGGAGTGTACTCAGTGGGACTAAGCGTGCGGCCCAGTACTTC. Translation gives CAWSVLSGTKRAAQYF.

This sequence joins TRBV9 and TRBJ1-2; D possibly corresponds to TRBD1 (6 bases). This CDR3 comprises 15 residues. Trimming stripped 4 bases from V and 0 bases from J, with 13 bases between. Germline loops: CDR1 SGDLS, CDR2 YYNGEE. Here the CDR3 reads CASSPRTDSNYGYTF. For the CDR3, the DNA is TGTGCCAGCAGCCCACGGACAGATTCTAACTATGGCTACACCTTC.

The rearrangement links TRBV25-1 to TRBJ2-1; D gene unclear. Trimming took 2 bases from V and 8 from J, leaving 7 bases between them. The CDR3 length is 12 residues. Germline lookup yields CDR1 MGHDK and CDR2 SYGVNS. In nucleotides, the CDR3 is TGTGCCAGCAGTGAAAATTTGGATGAGCAGTTCTTC. Its protein product is CASSENLDEQFF.

CDR3 nucleotides: TGTGCCATCAGTGCGGTAGGGCGGACAGATACGCAGTATTTT. The encoded protein is CAISAVGRTDTQYF. This chain links TRBV10-3 with TRBJ2-3; unclear D gene. The CDR3 has 14 amino acids. Germline loops: CDR1 ENHRY, CDR2 SYGVKD. V was pared by 4 bases and J by 3 bases, with 11 bases between.

V is TRBV25-1 and J is TRBJ2-5, with a possible D match to TRBD2 (6 bases). This CDR3 spans 13 amino acids. V was shortened by 6 bases and J by 1 base, with 9 bases between the two germline ends. Germline V CDR1 and CDR2: MGHDK, SYGVNS. The CDR3 DNA is TGTGCCAGCAGACGGGGGACCCAAGAGACCCAGTACTTC. Protein sequence: CASRRGTQETQYF.

The chain links TRBV7-9 to TRBJ1-1; a weak D match, TRBD1 (5 bases). The CDR3 length is 13 residues. Germline V CDR1 and CDR2: SEHNR, FQNEAQ (reference sequence). With 5 bases removed from V and 6 bases from J, the gap between germline ends came to 13 bases. CDR3 nucleotide sequence: TGTGCCAGCAGCCTCTCGAGGGGCGCTGAAGCTTTCTTT. The encoded protein is CASSLSRGAEAFF.

This clonotype was observed a handful of times. The chain combines TRBV5-4 with TRBJ2-2, with 7 bases identical to TRBD1. Germline V gene lookup returns CDR1 SGHNT and CDR2 YYREEE (reference sequence). Losses at the gene ends were 0 bases for V and 6 bases for J; bases not matched to a gene: 2. CDR3 length: 14 residues. The CDR3: CASSLDRGSGELFF. CDR3 nucleotides: TGTGCCAGCAGCTTGGACAGGGGTTCCGGGGAGCTGTTTTTT.

This sequence joins TRBV20-1 and TRBJ2-5; 11 bases align to TRBD2. Germline loops: CDR1 DFQATT, CDR2 SNEGSKA (reference sequence). The CDR3 contains 12 residues. Unmatched junction bases numbered 4, after V lost 8 bases and J lost 5 bases. The CDR3 spells CSLAGGLETQYF. In nucleotides, the CDR3 is TGCAGTTTAGCGGGGGGGCTGGAGACCCAGTACTTC.

The count of this clonotype is one. The chain carries TRBV15 and TRBJ2-3, with D perhaps TRBD1 or TRBD2 (6 bases each). Germline V gene sequence: CDR1 LNHNV, CDR2 YYDKDF (reference sequence). The CDR3 spans 14 residues. Between the trimmed V and J ends, which lost 1 base and 5 bases, there was a span of 10 bases. CDR3 in amino acids: CATSRGGAQDTQYF. CDR3 bases: TGTGCCACCAGCAGAGGGGGGGCTCAAGATACGCAGTATTTT.

The gene calls are TRBV15 and TRBJ2-1; 12 bases agree with TRBD2. Per germline, CDR1 LNHNV and CDR2 YYDKDF (reference sequence). The V gene end was trimmed by 4 bases and the J gene end by 10 bases; junction bases not matched to a gene: 5. The CDR3 sequence is 14 residues long. This CDR3 is CATSTGLAGREQFF. The CDR3 DNA is TGTGCCACCAGCACCGGACTAGCGGGGAGGGAGCAGTTCTTC.

V gene TRBV12-3 or TRBV12-4 combines with J gene TRBJ2-7, with 7 bases lining up with TRBD1. The CDR3 is made up of 16 amino acids. V shed 5 bases, J shed 0 bases, and the junction held 10 bases outside the gene matches. The CDR3 sequence is CASSEPQGRGSYEQYF. DNA of the CDR3: TGTGCCAGCAGTGAACCACAGGGGAGAGGCTCCTACGAGCAGTACTTC.

V gene TRBV5-1 combines with J gene TRBJ1-2, with 8 bases aligning to TRBD1. The CDR3 contains 14 residues. With V trimmed by 3 bases and J by 4 bases, 5 bases remained unmatched. CDR1 SGHRS and CDR2 YFSETQ come from the germline V gene. CDR3 DNA sequence: TGCGCCAGCAGCTACTCAGGGGGCACCTATGGCTACACCTTC. Its translation is CASSYSGGTYGYTF.

The chain recombines TRBV12-3 or TRBV12-4 with TRBJ1-1, with D hard to call. CDR3 size: 13 residues. Deletions cut 6 bases from V and 10 bases from J, with 18 bases between. The CDR3, as DNA: TGTGCCAGCAGATCTAGCCCTACTCTCGGAGCTTTCTTT. Translating it yields CASRSSPTLGAFF.

This sequence joins TRBV20-1 and TRBJ2-5, with a possible D match to TRBD1 (5 bases). The CDR3 runs 12 residues. V gave up 6 bases and J gave up 2 bases, with 10 bases separating them. Germline loops: CDR1 DFQATT, CDR2 SNEGSKA (reference sequence). CDR3 residues: CSADDRQETQYF. The CDR3 DNA follows: TGCAGTGCCGATGACAGACAAGAGACCCAGTACTTC.

The chain combines TRBV12-3 or TRBV12-4 with TRBJ2-4; no reliable D call. The CDR3 has 14 residues. V was pared by 6 bases and J by 0 bases, with 9 bases between. The CDR3 protein is CASRENLAKNIQYF. Written as DNA, the CDR3 is TGTGCCAGCAGGGAGAACTTAGCCAAAAACATTCAGTACTTC.

The rearrangement joins TRBV5-4 to TRBJ2-3; D is possibly TRBD1 or TRBD2 (6 bases each). Germline CDR1 SGHNT, CDR2 YYREEE (reference sequence). V lost 2 bases and J lost 0, with 10 bases in between. The CDR3 spans 15 residues. CDR3: CASSLGGGSTDTQYF. The CDR3 nucleotides are TGTGCCAGCAGCTTAGGAGGGGGGAGCACAGATACGCAGTATTTT.

The rearrangement uses TRBV18 and TRBJ1-2; 7 bases align to TRBD1. Germline trimming cut 2 bases from V and 3 bases from J; bases unmatched to any gene: 9. Germline V gives CDR1 KGHSH, CDR2 LQKENI. CDR3 length: 16 amino acids. This CDR3 is CASSPKGQETDYGYTF. The CDR3 DNA reads as TGTGCCAGCTCACCAAAAGGACAGGAGACCGACTATGGCTACACCTTC.